These 8 T cell receptor beta chains were sequenced from one sample in a study of T cell clonality in common variable immunodeficiency. Sequenced by immunoSEQ multiplex PCR; TCRdb stores in-frame clones only, minus some. Observed in the sample are around 34,000 clones, none of them singletons. Specimen: peripheral blood mononuclear cells. Receptors originate from a person aged 18 to 70 in good health.

This clone has ten or more counts. The CDR3 end falls 3 residues outside the read, so it is completed with the germline J gene. J is TRBJ2-3 and V is TRBV28; weak D call: TRBD1 (7 bases). CDR3 length: 14 amino acids. The germline gives CDR1 MDHEN, CDR2 SYDVKM. Deletions cut 4 bases from V and 4 bases from J, with 12 bases between. The sequenced CDR3 bases are TGTGCCAGCAGTTCAGGGGGGTCCGCAGATACG. Protein: CASSSGGSADT. The entire CDR3 protein reads CASSSGGSADTQYF.

This clone occurred many times. The CDR3 end falls 3 residues outside the read, so it is completed with the germline J gene. This sequence joins TRBV20-1 and TRBJ1-2; D remains unclear. The CDR3 totals 12 residues. Germline V gene sequence: CDR1 DFQATT, CDR2 SNEGSKA (reference sequence). CDR3 region: CSAKDPSAGYTF. The covered CDR3 bases are TGCAGTGCTAAGGACCCTAGCGCGGGC.

This clone was detected many times. The read ends 3 residues shy of where the CDR3 ends; the end is completed using the germline J gene. The chain uses TRBV6-4 and TRBJ2-1; 8 bases are a match to TRBD2. The length of the CDR3 is 15 residues. The ends lost 4 bases at V and 1 base at J; junction bases unmatched: 3. The germline gives CDR1 MRHNA, CDR2 SNTAGT. CDR3 DNA (partial): TGTGCCAGCAGTGGGGTAGCGGGATCCTACAATGAG. Translated: CASSGVAGSYNE. The CDR3 reads in full as CASSGVAGSYNEQFF.

This clone was recorded many times. The observed sequence ends 3 residues before the CDR3 terminus, with the missing tail filled in from the germline J gene. The rearrangement links TRBV18 to TRBJ2-3; D perhaps matches TRBD1 (6 bases). V was cut by 0 bases and J by 0 bases, with 10 bases left in between. In germline, CDR1 is KGHSH, CDR2 LQKENI. The CDR3 totals 16 residues. The CDR3 here is CASSPPQGLSTDTQYF. The part of the CDR3 DNA that was read is TGTGCCAGCTCACCACCGCAGGGGCTCAGCACAGATACG.

Only a few counts were recorded for this clone. The CDR3 end falls 3 residues outside the read, so it is completed with the germline J gene. The chain has TRBV6-2 or TRBV6-3 and TRBJ2-5; 10 bases align to TRBD2. The germline V gene has CDR1 MNHEY and CDR2 SVGEGT. The CDR3 runs 15 residues. Trimming took 6 bases from V and 5 from J; bases not matched to a gene: 9. The CDR3 reads CASRLNSGRWETQYF. The DNA read from the CDR3 is TGTGCCAGCAGATTGAATAGCGGGAGGTGGGAGACC.

Note on this clone: The read halts 3 residues ahead of the CDR3 end, with the missing end drawn from the germline J gene. V gene TRBV18 combines with J gene TRBJ1-2, with 7 bases lining up with TRBD1. The ends lost 3 bases at V and 5 bases at J; junction bases unmatched: 9. The CDR3 totals 15 residues. CDR1 and CDR2 from the germline V gene are KGHSH and LQKENI. The part of the CDR3 DNA that was read is TGTGCCAGCTCACCCCCCGACAGGGAAGGATATGGC. The encoded protein is CASSPPDREGYG. The whole CDR3 protein reads CASSPPDREGYGYTF.

This clone was observed many times. The DNA ends 3 residues before the CDR3 does, and the rest of the CDR3 is filled in from the germline J gene. The chain employs TRBV7-6 and TRBJ1-6; D is uncertain. V dropped 2 bases and J dropped 7 bases, with 12 bases sitting between them. This CDR3 is built from 15 residues. Germline V lookup: CDR1 SGHVS, CDR2 FNYEAQ. The sequenced CDR3 bases are TGTGCCAGCAGCTTAAGGATCAGCGAAAATTCACCC. It is translated as CASSLRISENSP. The entire CDR3 protein reads CASSLRISENSPLHF.

In this sample, this clone turned up many times. The DNA ends 3 residues before the CDR3 does, and the rest of the CDR3 is filled in from the germline J gene. V is TRBV11-3 and J is TRBJ2-1; D is undetermined. Germline loops: CDR1 SGHNT, CDR2 YENEEA. The CDR3 consists of 14 residues. V was cut by 5 bases and J by 4 bases, with 12 bases left in between. The CDR3 loop is CASSRVSQYNEQFF. CDR3 DNA, as far as it was read: TGTGCCAGCAGCCGGGTCTCACAATACAATGAG.